This record concerns one T cell receptor beta chain sequence. Profiled with immunoSEQ multiplex PCR; TCRdb holds only in-frame clones, not every one. The sample records around 1.6 million clones, around 98% being singletons. The V gene lost 2 bases and the J gene lost 1 base, with 13 bases spanning the gap. The CDR3 loop spans 15 amino acids. Germline CDR1 reads SGHDT; CDR2 reads YYEEEE. The sample originates from a study of shared clonotypes between healthy human individuals. The rearrangement joins TRBV5-6 to TRBJ2-7; D may be TRBD1 (5 bases). The receptor was isolated from a young man in good health. The specimen was naive CD4+ T cells sorted from blood. Regarding subset: CD45RA+ positively selected. The CDR3 is CASSLRNTGSYEQYF. The CDR3, as DNA: TGTGCCAGCAGCTTAAGGAACACAGGATCCTACGAGCAGTACTTC.